This T cell receptor beta chain is drawn from a study of cytomegalovirus exposure and HLA in healthy donors. Whole-study context: The roughly 100 million unique TCR beta sequences, from around 200 million T cells, were found by an earlier analysis. General study findings and limits: By a later analysis, the bulk of CMV-associated TCR beta chains appeared HLA-restricted.

PCR was performed using 60 Vbeta and 13 Jbeta primers. TCRdb keeps only in-frame clones here, not all; method: immunoSEQ multiplex PCR. The data include more than 95,000 clones; the top ten clones carry 3% to 3.5%. Of note for this clone: The antigen remains unidentified.

Sequenced: PBMCs. The source is a man in his forties or fifties in good health and CMV-seronegative.

The CDR3 DNA reads TGCAGTGCCCTACTATTCTACGAGCAGTACTTC. Encoded protein: CSALLFYEQYF. The chain uses TRBV20-1 and TRBJ2-7; D remains unclear. V was pared by 6 bases and J by 3 bases, with 9 bases between. Germline V gene sequence: CDR1 DFQATT, CDR2 SNEGSKA (reference sequence). The CDR3 has 11 amino acids.